Below are 11 T cell receptor beta chains sequenced from a single sample in a study of blood T cell repertoires in COVID-19. The repertoire was sequenced with immunoSEQ multiplex PCR; TCRdb's copy has only in-frame clones and lacks some. The sample shows about 54,000 clones, 65% to 90% of them seen only once. The specimen sequenced was peripheral blood. These receptors came from a human donor in a cohort sampled during active COVID-19.

The rearrangement joins TRBV10-1 to TRBJ2-5; 10 bases map to TRBD1. V shed 6 bases, J shed 7 bases, and the junction held 11 bases outside the gene matches. Looked up from germline, CDR1 is WNHNN and CDR2 is SYGVQD (reference sequence). The CDR3 spans 15 residues. CDR3 loop: CASSRDRGRRGTQYF. The CDR3 DNA sequence: TGCGCCAGCAGCCGGGACAGGGGCCGGCGGGGGACCCAGTACTTC.

The chain uses TRBV2 and TRBJ2-7; 7 bases agree with TRBD1. V lost 7 bases to trimming and J lost 4 bases; unmatched junction nucleotides: 7. The germline gives CDR1 SNHLY, CDR2 FYNNEI. The CDR3 extends over 13 amino acids. CDR3 in DNA: TGTGCCAGCAACCGGGACAGACTTTACGAGCAGTACTTC. Protein: CASNRDRLYEQYF.

The chain carries TRBV5-1 and TRBJ2-7; 11 bases agree with TRBD2. From germline, CDR1 is SGHRS and CDR2 YFSETQ. This CDR3 is 15 amino acids long. V was pared by 4 bases and J by 4 bases, with 7 bases of the junction left unmatched. CDR3 nucleotides: TGCGCCAGCAGCCTAACTAGCGGGAGTTCATACGAGCAGTACTTC. It yields the protein CASSLTSGSSYEQYF.

This clone was seen only a few times. The V call is TRBV27, the J call TRBJ2-1; 14 bases are shared with TRBD2. The CDR3 is 17 amino acids. The J segment lost 4 bases and the V segment lost 5 bases, leaving 7 bases of the junction unmatched. CDR1 and CDR2 (germline): MNHEY, SMNVEV (reference sequence). The DNA for the CDR3 is TGTGCCAGCAGTCCCACCGGGACTAGCGGGAGTTACAATGAGCAGTTCTTC. The encoded protein is CASSPTGTSGSYNEQFF.

The rearrangement joins TRBV5-6 to TRBJ2-1; a possible D gene is TRBD1 (6 bases). The V end lost 4 bases, the J end lost 10 bases, and 15 bases lay between the germline ends. In germline, CDR1 is SGHDT, CDR2 YYEEEE. The CDR3 has 13 residues. As DNA, the CDR3 is TGTGCCAGCAGCGCGGCCAGGGGTGAGGAGCAGTTCTTC. It encodes CASSAARGEEQFF.

The chain uses TRBV19 and TRBJ2-1, with TRBD2 matching over 9 bases. Germline values: CDR1 LNHDA, CDR2 SQIVND (reference sequence). Germline trimming cut 3 bases from V and 1 base from J; bases unmatched to any gene: 1. CDR3 size: 15 residues. The CDR3 reads CASSISGSSYNEQFF. The CDR3 DNA reads TGTGCCAGTAGTATTAGCGGGAGTTCCTACAATGAGCAGTTCTTC. Using reference TRBV19 and TRBJ2-1 for the parts outside the CDR3, the full variable domain is DGGITQSPKYLFRKEGQNVTLSCEQNLNHDAMYWYRQDPGQGLRLIYYSQIVNDFQKGDIAEGYSVSREKKESFPLTVTSAQKNPTAFYLCASSISGSSYNEQFFGPGTRLTVL.

This clone has more than one count but fewer than ten. The rearrangement uses TRBV2 and TRBJ2-7, with D perhaps TRBD2 (5 bases). In germline, CDR1 is SNHLY, CDR2 FYNNEI. The CDR3 is 14 residues long. Trimming removed 6 bases from V and 0 bases from J, with 12 bases in between. CDR3 sequence (DNA): TGTGCCAGCAGGACGGACTCTTACTCCTACGAGCAGTACTTC. This encodes CASRTDSYSYEQYF.

The chain has TRBV28 and TRBJ2-7, with 7 bases lining up with TRBD1. Trimming cost V 2 bases and J 0 bases; bases outside gene matches: 4. Germline values: CDR1 MDHEN, CDR2 SYDVKM. The CDR3 has 15 amino acids. CDR3 coding DNA: TGTGCCAGCAGTTTAAGGCAGGGGGACTCCTACGAGCAGTACTTC. Amino acids: CASSLRQGDSYEQYF.

The chain uses TRBV6-5 and TRBJ2-5, with 14 bases identical to TRBD2. The trim removed 4 bases at V and 5 bases at J, leaving 6 bases unmatched. This CDR3 spans 16 amino acids. Germline V gives CDR1 MNHEY, CDR2 SVGAGI. The CDR3 nucleotides read TGTGCCAGCAGTTGGACTAGCGGGAGGACCGATGAGACCCAGTACTTC. Protein product: CASSWTSGRTDETQYF.

The J gene is TRBJ1-3, the V gene TRBV18; the D gene is possibly TRBD1 (5 bases). CDR3 size: 16 residues. Germline V lookup: CDR1 KGHSH, CDR2 LQKENI. Trimming took 6 bases from V and 0 from J, leaving 15 bases between them. CDR3 bases: TGTGCCAGCTCGAGCCGGGACTTTTACTCTGGAAACACCATATATTTT. Amino acid sequence: CASSSRDFYSGNTIYF.

This clone came up a few times. This sequence joins TRBV27 and TRBJ2-2; 9 positions match TRBD2. Germline assignment: CDR1 MNHEY and CDR2 SMNVEV (reference sequence). The CDR3 spans 17 residues. J lost 6 bases, V lost 6 bases, and 14 bases had no gene match. The CDR3 DNA reads as TGTGCCAGCAGCGGCGGGAGGGGTATGCGTATTCCCGGGGAGCTGTTTTTT. Translation gives CASSGGRGMRIPGELFF.